The clone carrying this T cell receptor (beta chain) has only a few counts. The data originate from a study of beta chain features in type 1 diabetes. In germline, CDR1 is PRHDT, CDR2 FYEKMQ (reference sequence). The V and J ends lost 4 bases and 6 bases respectively, with 9 bases between them. The CDR3 length is 13 residues. Since all of the isolated RNA was reverse transcribed, expressed TCRB transcripts were what got sequenced. Assay used: immunoSEQ multiplex PCR; TCRdb lists only in-frame clones, some missing. The sample has under 900,000 clones; 17% are singletons. This receptor was taken from a woman in her late teens or twenties in good health. This chain connects TRBV13 to TRBJ2-2; D unresolved. Sequencing used naive CD4+ T cells from blood. The CDR3 reads CASSSIWSGELFF. CDR3 DNA sequence: TGTGCCAGCAGCTCAATTTGGTCCGGGGAGCTGTTTTTT.